Shown below are 24 T cell receptor beta chains from a single sample sequenced in a study of early T cells in non-severe SARS-CoV-2 infection. From the 5' RACE reads, TCRdb called clonotypes with MiXCR, one entry per CDR3 protein. The table has about 100,000 distinct CDR3 sequences, roughly 13% seen once. Sequenced material: whole blood. The receptors derive from an adult who was a healthcare worker with PCR-confirmed SARS-CoV-2 infection or an uninfected control (not recorded which).

The chain joins TRBV5-5 to TRBJ1-5; the D is unclear. Germline assignment: CDR1 SGHKS and CDR2 YYEKEE (reference sequence). The V and J ends lost 0 bases and 0 bases respectively, with 4 bases between them. There are 14 residues in the CDR3. CDR3 coding DNA: TGTGCCAGCAGCTTGGGGGTTAGCAATCAGCCCCAGCATTTT. Its protein product is CASSLGVSNQPQHF.

This clonotype was observed a few times. The chain joins TRBV2 to TRBJ2-3; 8 bases agree with TRBD2. Germline V gene lookup returns CDR1 SNHLY and CDR2 FYNNEI. The V and J ends lost 0 bases and 1 base, in that order; junction bases with no gene match: 9. This CDR3 region has 18 residues. The CDR3 spells CASSEARRSGVGTDTQYF. The CDR3 bases are TGTGCCAGCAGTGAAGCGCGGCGTAGCGGGGTGGGCACAGATACGCAGTATTTT.

The V call is TRBV4-3, the J call TRBJ2-3; D call uncertain. Trimming took off 0 bases at V and 6 bases at J, with 13 bases between the two ends. The CDR3 totals 15 residues. Per the germline V gene, CDR1 is LGHNA and CDR2 is YSLEER. CDR3 in amino acids: CASSQDLRLEDTQYF. The CDR3 bases are TGCGCCAGCAGCCAAGATCTCCGGTTAGAGGATACGCAGTATTTT.

The chain joins TRBV12-5 to TRBJ2-3, with D uncertain. This CDR3 is 11 amino acids long. Trimming took off 1 base at V and 6 bases at J, with 2 bases between the two ends. Germline loops: CDR1 LGHNT, CDR2 FRNRAP. CDR3 in amino acids: CASGLGDTQYF. As DNA, the CDR3 is TGTGCTAGTGGTTTGGGCGATACGCAGTATTTT.

The chain joins TRBV29-1 to TRBJ2-7; TRBD1 agrees at 11 bases. Trimming removed 6 bases from V and 1 base from J; junction bases left unmatched: 8. CDR3 length: 15 amino acids. Per germline, CDR1 SQVTM and CDR2 ANQGSEA. The CDR3 DNA is TGCAGCGTAGGGACAGGGGGGACCGTTTCCTACGAGCAGTACTTC. It encodes CSVGTGGTVSYEQYF.

The table lists this clonotype with a few counts. J is TRBJ2-3 and V is TRBV14; D is possibly TRBD1 (6 bases). CDR1 and CDR2 from the germline V gene are SGHDN and FVKESK. V lost 2 bases and J lost 0, with 9 bases in between. The CDR3 runs to 15 residues. Here the CDR3 DNA reads TGTGCCAGCAGCCAATACAGGGCCAGCACAGATACGCAGTATTTT. Amino acid sequence: CASSQYRASTDTQYF.

This sequence joins TRBV29-1 and TRBJ2-1; weak D call: TRBD1 (5 bases). V dropped 7 bases and J dropped 8 bases, with 15 bases sitting between them. There are 12 residues in the CDR3. The germline CDR1 and CDR2 sequences are SQVTM and ANQGSEA. CDR3 amino acids: CSAVGRVYEQFF. CDR3 nucleotide sequence: TGCAGCGCCGTTGGCAGGGTCTATGAGCAGTTCTTC.

This clonotype has only a few counts. The V and J genes are TRBV5-1 and TRBJ1-6, with a tentative D call TRBD1 (5 bases). This CDR3 is 15 amino acids long. Deletions cut 4 bases from V and 10 bases from J, with 18 bases between. CDR1 is SGHRS, CDR2 YFSETQ, per germline. The CDR3 coding sequence is TGCGCCAGCAGCGGCCAGTTAGACAGCAACTCACCCCTCCACTTT. Its protein product is CASSGQLDSNSPLHF.

The genes are TRBV24-1 and TRBJ2-3, with TRBD1 matching over 11 bases. The CDR3 totals 14 residues. From germline, CDR1 is KGHDR and CDR2 SFDVKD. The V gene end was trimmed by 4 bases and the J gene end by 4 bases; junction bases not matched to a gene: 0. The CDR3 DNA sequence: TGTGCCACCAGTGAGGGACAGGGGGCAGATACGCAGTATTTT. It is translated as CATSEGQGADTQYF.

In its sample, this clonotype was seen many times. The CDR3 loop reads CAISDTGGADTQYF. CDR3 in DNA: TGTGCCATCAGTGATACGGGTGGGGCAGATACGCAGTATTTT. This chain uses TRBV10-3 with TRBJ2-3; D unclear. The CDR3 is 14 amino acids. Trimming stripped 3 bases from V and 4 bases from J, with 11 bases between. CDR1 is ENHRY, CDR2 SYGVKD, per germline.

This clonotype was counted ten times or more. V and J are TRBV29-1 and TRBJ2-1; possibly TRBD1 for D (5 bases). CDR1 and CDR2 from the germline V gene are SQVTM and ANQGSEA. V was clipped by 3 bases and J by 2 bases, with 14 bases between them. The CDR3 loop spans 15 amino acids. The DNA for the CDR3 is TGCAGCGTTGACTTTCCAGACAGCCCCTACAATGAGCAGTTCTTC. Encoded protein: CSVDFPDSPYNEQFF.

There are a few counts of this clonotype. V and J are TRBV10-3 and TRBJ2-7; D is uncertain. Germline lookup yields CDR1 ENHRY and CDR2 SYGVKD. The CDR3 is 15 amino acids. The V gene lost 0 bases and the J gene lost 0 bases, with 9 bases spanning the gap. DNA of the CDR3: TGTGCCATCAGTGAGTCTCCCTCGAGCTCCTACGAGCAGTACTTC. Translated, it gives CAISESPSSSYEQYF.

The chain links TRBV5-1 to TRBJ1-1; 8 nucleotides agree with TRBD1. The CDR3 covers 15 residues. V was pared by 4 bases and J by 2 bases, with 7 bases of the junction left unmatched. CDR1 and CDR2 from the germline V gene are SGHRS and YFSETQ. CDR3 protein: CASSPTGQGNTEAFF. CDR3 nucleotide sequence: TGCGCCAGCAGCCCAACTGGACAGGGTAACACTGAAGCTTTCTTT.

J is TRBJ1-1 and V is TRBV4-1, with no clear D. V was trimmed by 1 base and J by 2 bases, leaving 8 bases between them. Germline CDR1 is MGHRA and CDR2 is YSYEKL. The CDR3 is 14 amino acids. The CDR3 sequence is CASSQARANTEAFF. In DNA form, the CDR3 reads TGCGCCAGCAGCCAAGCCCGGGCAAACACTGAAGCTTTCTTT.

This clonotype was observed at least ten times. The V gene is TRBV2, the J gene TRBJ2-7; D is possibly TRBD1 (6 bases). The CDR3 has 15 residues. V was trimmed by 6 bases and J by 0 bases, leaving 15 bases between them. The V gene's germline CDR1 is SNHLY and CDR2 FYNNEI. CDR3 region: CASSHRDIRSYEQYF. CDR3 DNA sequence: TGTGCCAGCAGCCACCGGGACATTCGCTCCTACGAGCAGTACTTC.

This clonotype has a count of ten or more. The chain combines TRBV5-1 with TRBJ2-1; 9 bases are shared with TRBD2. Trimming at V came to 2 bases and at J to 6 bases, leaving 3 bases not matched to a gene. CDR1 and CDR2 from the germline V gene are SGHRS and YFSETQ. This CDR3 has 14 residues. The CDR3 reads CASSLGTSSNEQFF. The CDR3 DNA sequence: TGCGCCAGCAGCTTAGGGACTAGCAGCAATGAGCAGTTCTTC.

The chain joins TRBV6-5 to TRBJ1-1; D is undetermined. The length of the CDR3 is 14 residues. In germline, CDR1 is MNHEY, CDR2 SVGAGI. Trimming took off 4 bases at V and 5 bases at J, with 14 bases between the two ends. The CDR3: CASSWRVFNTEAFF. The CDR3 nucleotides are TGTGCCAGCAGTTGGAGGGTGTTCAATACTGAAGCTTTCTTT.

This clonotype was seen more than once but under ten times. The chain joins TRBV5-1 to TRBJ2-5, with 7 bases lining up with TRBD1. The length of the CDR3 is 16 residues. Per germline, CDR1 SGHRS and CDR2 YFSETQ. The V segment lost 0 bases and the J segment 4 bases; nucleotides outside the gene matches: 9. CDR3 sequence (DNA): TGCGCCAGCAGCTTGGGGGACAGTTATATAACAGAGACCCAGTACTTC. The encoded protein is CASSLGDSYITETQYF.

This clonotype was picked up a small number of times. The chain uses TRBV15 and TRBJ2-5; D gene ambiguous. Germline V gives CDR1 LNHNV, CDR2 YYDKDF (reference sequence). The V end lost 4 bases, the J end lost 5 bases, and 11 bases lay between the germline ends. This CDR3 spans 13 amino acids. The CDR3 loop is CATSIGPEETQYF. CDR3 DNA sequence: TGTGCCACCAGCATTGGACCGGAGGAGACCCAGTACTTC.

In this sample, this clonotype turned up many times. V usage is TRBV7-9 and J usage is TRBJ2-1; 8 nucleotides align to TRBD1. Looked up from germline, CDR1 is SEHNR and CDR2 is FQNEAQ (reference sequence). The CDR3 has 17 residues. Trimming took 7 bases from V and 2 from J; bases not matched to a gene: 13. CDR3 DNA: TGTGCCAGCATATCCCCATTAAAGGACAGGGCCTACAATGAGCAGTTCTTC. Translated, it gives CASISPLKDRAYNEQFF.

This chain uses TRBV10-3 with TRBJ2-1; a possible D gene is TRBD1 (6 bases). This CDR3 has 16 residues. The germline V gene has CDR1 ENHRY and CDR2 SYGVKD. Trimming took 6 bases from V and 7 from J, leaving 22 bases between them. In nucleotides, the CDR3 is TGTGCCATCAGAGCGCTACAGGGCCCCACCTTGAATGAGCAGTTCTTC. Amino acid sequence: CAIRALQGPTLNEQFF.

This clonotype was observed many times. The chain has TRBV5-6 and TRBJ2-4; 8 bases map to TRBD1. After removal of 7 bases from V and 4 bases from J, the junction contained 13 bases not matched to a gene. The CDR3 spans 16 residues. CDR1 is SGHDT and CDR2 is YYEEEE in the germline V gene. CDR3 nucleotide sequence: TGTGCCAGCGGGCGAGACCGAACAGGGGGTAAAAACATTCAGTACTTC. Its translation: CASGRDRTGGKNIQYF. The full variable domain, in which reference TRBV5-6 and TRBJ2-4 provide the parts outside the CDR3, is DAGVTQSPTHLIKTRGQQVTLRCSPKSGHDTVSWYQQALGQGPQFIFQYYEEEERQRGNFPDRFSGHQFPNYSSELNVNALLLGDSALYLCASGRDRTGGKNIQYFGAGTRLSVL.

The chain couples TRBV6-5 to TRBJ2-7; 8 nucleotides match TRBD1. Per the germline V gene, CDR1 is MNHEY and CDR2 is SVGAGI. J was trimmed by 0 bases and V by 6 bases; bases with no gene match: 7. CDR3 length equals 15 residues. As DNA, the CDR3 is TGTGCCAGCAGCGCGACAGGGGCCGGCTCCTACGAGCAGTACTTC. It yields the protein CASSATGAGSYEQYF.

This clonotype was counted between two and nine times. This chain uses TRBV18 with TRBJ2-7, with D possibly being TRBD1 or TRBD2 (6 bases each). Trimming cost V 6 bases and J 7 bases, with 13 bases left between them. Germline loops: CDR1 KGHSH, CDR2 LQKENI. The CDR3 is 12 residues long. The CDR3 nucleotides are TGTGCCAGCTCGCCGGGGGCAGGGGAGCAGTACTTC. It translates to CASSPGAGEQYF.